This TCR beta chain came from a study of blood T cell repertoires in COVID-19. Study as a whole: Italy, Spain and the United States were the sources of the convalescent and acute COVID-19 samples. From T cells, B-cell-depleted T cells, or PBMCs came the material, which was cDNA or gDNA.

Original processing methods: Reference gene primer amplification yielded estimated nucleated cell counts. TCRdb's table, derived via immunoSEQ multiplex PCR, lists solely in-frame clones and lacks some. The V and J calls and clone size come from that table; D and trimming were worked out from the DNA. The sample lists approximately 250,000 clones; around 80% were seen once. This clone was seen a single time. The CDR3 loop spans 14 amino acids. The germline V gene has CDR1 LGHDT and CDR2 YNNKEL (reference sequence). Unmatched junction bases numbered 8, after V lost 7 bases and J lost 5 bases. Sequencing used peripheral blood. This chain links TRBV3-1 (or the pseudogene TRBV3-2) with TRBJ2-5; 9 nucleotides line up with TRBD1. This sequence originates from a human donor in a cohort sampled during active COVID-19. The CDR3 reads CASTQTGGRETQYF. The CDR3 DNA follows: TGTGCCAGCACCCAGACAGGGGGGCGGGAGACCCAGTACTTC.